One sample yielded the 17 T cell receptor beta chains listed below, sequenced in a study of shared clonotypes between healthy human individuals (dated by TCRdb to about 2020). The library relied on the immunoSEQ multiplex PCR assay. TCRdb mirrors the immuneACCESS table, restricted to in-frame sequences. Some clones are absent from its copies; in checked studies, under half trace to an unresolved V gene, and the reason for the others is unknown. A total of millions of clones appear in this sample, 90% to 95% of them only once. The leading ten clones occupy 0.39% of the sample. Sample: naive CD4+ T cells from PBMCs. This specimen's cell subset or site label, per the study, means: CD45RA+ positively selected. These receptors were taken from a young man in good health. Some clones in this sample may be carry-over from other donors' samples.

This clone was found once. Other DNA variants within this sample encode the same CDR3. V gene TRBV6-5 combines with J gene TRBJ2-5; D call uncertain. The CDR3 sequence is 13 residues long. The germline gives CDR1 MNHEY, CDR2 SVGAGI. Trimming took off 3 bases at V and 1 base at J, with 6 bases between the two ends. CDR3 in DNA: TGTGCCAGCAGTTATTCGGCCCAAGAGACCCAGTACTTC. As protein: CASSYSAQETQYF.

Worth noting for this clone: This same CDR3 is encoded by further DNA sequences in the sample. The chain couples TRBV18 to TRBJ2-5, with D possibly matching TRBD2 (5 bases). Trimming removed 2 bases from V and 4 bases from J, with 8 bases in between. In germline, CDR1 is KGHSH, CDR2 LQKENI. The CDR3 length is 13 residues. The CDR3 coding sequence is TGTGCCAGCTCACCAGGCGGAGGAGAGACCCAGTACTTC. It codes for CASSPGGGETQYF.

The CDR3 reads CSVGGLPHLDSYYGYTF. CDR3 nucleotide sequence: TGCAGCGTTGGAGGATTGCCTCATTTAGACAGCTACTATGGCTACACCTTC. The chain links TRBV29-1 to TRBJ1-2, with D tentatively TRBD1 (5 bases). CDR1 and CDR2 from the germline V gene are SQVTM and ANQGSEA. The V gene lost 4 bases and the J gene lost 3 bases, with 24 bases spanning the gap. This CDR3 spans 17 amino acids.

V is TRBV5-8 and J is TRBJ1-4; 7 bases are shared with TRBD1. The germline gives CDR1 SGHTS, CDR2 YDEGEE. V was clipped by 0 bases and J by 0 bases; unmatched bases: 2. The CDR3 totals 16 residues. In DNA form, the CDR3 reads TGTGCCAGCAGCTTGGAGGGGGCCGCAACTAATGAAAAACTGTTTTTT. Amino acid sequence: CASSLEGAATNEKLFF.

The chain carries TRBV10-3 and TRBJ1-1, with D maybe TRBD1 (6 bases). Germline lookup yields CDR1 ENHRY and CDR2 SYGVKD. V was shortened by 2 bases and J by 5 bases, with 24 bases between the two germline ends. The CDR3 is made up of 18 amino acids. The CDR3 loop is CAISEPGGIRQGRTEAFF. CDR3 coding DNA: TGTGCCATCAGTGAGCCAGGTGGAATTAGGCAGGGGAGGACTGAAGCTTTCTTT.

The V call is TRBV10-3, the J call TRBJ2-1; TRBD2 aligns across 11 bases. Germline CDR1 reads ENHRY; CDR2 reads SYGVKD. The CDR3 contains 16 residues. V lost 0 bases and J lost 8; bases outside the gene matches: 6. CDR3 loop: CAISESPSGRLDEQFF. CDR3 DNA sequence: TGTGCCATCAGTGAGTCCCCTAGCGGGAGGTTGGATGAGCAGTTCTTC.

In regard to this clone: This specimen includes other DNA sequences encoding the same CDR3. V and J are TRBV19 and TRBJ1-5; no clear D gene. The V gene lost 1 base and the J gene lost 2 bases, with 6 bases spanning the gap. The length of the CDR3 is 14 residues. CDR1 is LNHDA and CDR2 is SQIVND in the germline V gene (reference sequence). CDR3 in DNA: TGTGCCAGTAGTATAGTTCGGGGCAATCAGCCCCAGCATTTT. Residues: CASSIVRGNQPQHF.

The rearrangement uses TRBV6-6 and TRBJ2-1, with D uncertain. The germline V gene encodes CDR1 MNHNY and CDR2 SVGAGI (reference sequence). V lost 6 bases and J lost 6, with 12 bases in between. The CDR3 length is 13 residues. The CDR3 protein is CASRPPLGNEQFF. DNA of the CDR3: TGTGCCAGCAGGCCCCCCCTGGGCAATGAGCAGTTCTTC.

The rearrangement links TRBV7-3 to TRBJ2-1, with D possibly being TRBD2 (6 bases). With 8 bases removed from V and 4 bases from J, the gap between germline ends came to 12 bases. The germline V gene has CDR1 SGHTA and CDR2 FQGTGA. The length of the CDR3 is 13 residues. DNA of the CDR3: TGTGCCAGCTCAGCGGGCCCTTACAATGAGCAGTTCTTC. Translation: CASSAGPYNEQFF.

The sample holds one count of this clone. The chain is built from TRBV28 and TRBJ1-2; weak D call: TRBD1 (6 bases). V was cut by 6 bases and J by 1 base, with 15 bases left in between. The CDR3 length is 15 residues. Germline-derived CDR1 and CDR2 are MDHEN and SYDVKM. In DNA form, the CDR3 reads TGTGCCAGCAGGGCCCCCGGGGGCCTTAACTATGGCTACACCTTC. Translating gives CASRAPGGLNYGYTF.

The chain has TRBV6-1 and TRBJ2-3; D perhaps matches TRBD1 (6 bases). Per the germline V gene, CDR1 is MNHNS and CDR2 is SASEGT. V was clipped by 4 bases and J by 2 bases, with 13 bases between them. CDR3 size: 15 residues. In DNA, the CDR3 is TGTGCCAGCAGTGGCTGGACAGCCAACACAGATACGCAGTATTTT. Protein product: CASSGWTANTDTQYF.

This sequence joins TRBV6-1 and TRBJ2-4; 8 nucleotides align to TRBD1. The CDR3 totals 15 residues. After removal of 4 bases from V and 7 bases from J, the junction contained 9 bases not matched to a gene. The germline V gene encodes CDR1 MNHNS and CDR2 SASEGT. This CDR3 reads CASSVQTGAWNIQYF. CDR3 nucleotide sequence: TGTGCCAGCAGTGTCCAGACAGGGGCATGGAACATTCAGTACTTC.

This chain links TRBV29-1 with TRBJ2-5; the match to TRBD2 covers 9 bases. Germline loops: CDR1 SQVTM, CDR2 ANQGSEA. The CDR3 totals 12 residues. Trimming took 6 bases from V and 3 from J; bases not matched to a gene: 2. Here the CDR3 reads CSVTSGEETQYF. In nucleotides, the CDR3 is TGCAGCGTGACTAGCGGAGAAGAGACCCAGTACTTC.

The chain has TRBV28 and TRBJ1-1, with TRBD1 as a possible D gene (5 bases). The V end lost 6 bases, the J end lost 4 bases, and 18 bases lay between the germline ends. From germline, CDR1 is MDHEN and CDR2 SYDVKM. The CDR3 has 15 amino acids. The CDR3 nucleotides read TGTGCCAGCAGCCATGGTGGGGGTGTCTCCACTGAAGCTTTCTTT. Translation gives CASSHGGGVSTEAFF. Supplemented by reference TRBV28 and TRBJ1-1, the full variable domain reads DVKVTQSSRYLVKRTGEKVFLECVQDMDHENMFWYRQDPGLGLRLIYFSYDVKMKEKGDIPEGYSVSREKKERFSLILESASTNQTSMYLCASSHGGGVSTEAFFGQGTRLTVV.

A remark on this clone: An end of the junction differs from the germline gene, which may be a read error. V and J are TRBV29-1 and TRBJ1-4; TRBD1 agrees at 7 bases. Germline assignment: CDR1 SQVTM and CDR2 ANQGSEA. There are 13 residues in the CDR3. The CDR3 DNA is TGCAGCGCCCGAACAGGGGTTGGTGAAAAACTGTCTTTT. Translated: CSARTGVGEKLSF.

The V and J genes are TRBV25-1 and TRBJ2-2; TRBD2 is a possible D gene (6 bases). V lost 3 bases and J 3 bases, leaving 14 bases between the germline ends. The V gene's germline CDR1 is MGHDK and CDR2 SYGVNS. CDR3 length: 16 residues. As DNA, the CDR3 is TGTGCCAGCAGTGATCACGGGACTTCTTACACCGGGGAGCTGTTTTTT. It is translated as CASSDHGTSYTGELFF.

This clone was seen a few times. The same CDR3 also results from other DNA sequences found in this sample. V and J are TRBV5-1 and TRBJ2-3; TRBD1 might be the D (5 bases). Trimming shortened V by 4 bases and J by 4 bases, and 7 bases separated the two germline ends. The CDR3 has 12 residues. Germline V gives CDR1 SGHRS, CDR2 YFSETQ. The CDR3: CASSPGSDTQYF. The CDR3 DNA sequence: TGCGCCAGCAGCCCAGGGTCAGATACGCAGTATTTT. Together with reference TRBV5-1 and TRBJ2-3, the CDR3 gives the full variable domain: KAGVTQTPRYLIKTRGQQVTLSCSPISGHRSVSWYQQTPGQGLQFLFEYFSETQRNKGNFPGRFSGRQFSNSRSEMNVSTLELGDSALYLCASSPGSDTQYFGPGTRLTVL.